This T cell receptor (beta chain) was captured by sequencing in a study of shared clonotypes between healthy human individuals. Findings and limits, study-wide: Sequencing depth was a factor that was expected to affect clonotype sharing among donors.

Every subset had its genomic DNA shared out evenly among several immunoSEQ plates. Authors' methods: For the immunoSEQ data, sequences were junction-only without quality scores, so filtering differed. TCRdb's table, derived via immunoSEQ multiplex PCR, lists solely in-frame clones and lacks some. V and J calls and clone size follow that table, whereas D and trimming were derived from the DNA. The table shows roughly 2,000,000 clones, with about 95% occurring only once. Naivety among CD8 cells was defined by CD45RO negativity and positive CCR7 selection, thereby excluding terminally differentiated effector memory CD45RA+ cells. In germline, CDR1 is SGHTA, CDR2 FQGNSA. This CDR3 is built from 13 residues. Trimming took 6 bases from V and 2 from J, leaving 9 bases between them. This clone was detected only once. No antigen is known for it. This sample also contains other DNA sequences that code for the same CDR3.

The chain recombines TRBV7-2 with TRBJ2-3, with D possibly matching TRBD1 (6 bases). Sequencing was carried out using naive CD8+ T cells sorted from blood. The sequence derives from a man aged 18 to 29 in good health. The DNA of the CDR3 is TGTGCCAGCAGTTGGACAGTCACAGATACGCAGTATTTT. Residues: CASSWTVTDTQYF. Based on the CDR3 plus reference TRBV7-2 and TRBJ2-3, the full variable domain is GAGVSQSPSNKVTEKGKDVELRCDPISGHTALYWYRQSLGQGLEFLIYFQGNSAPDKSGLPSDRFSAERTGGSVSTLTIQRTQQEDSAVYLCASSWTVTDTQYFGPGTRLTVL.